This T cell receptor (beta chain) stems from a study of T cells after yellow fever vaccination. Study-level information: Preparation of fractions with low cell numbers was performed using SMART-Seq v4 Ultra Low Input.

CDR1 and CDR2 from the germline V gene are DFQATT and SNEGSKA (reference sequence). The CDR3 loop spans 10 amino acids. About this clonotype itself: The antigen is undetermined.

General observations from the study: A small share of clonotypes appeared in both CD4 and CD8 compartments. Post-booster repertoires contained most primary-vaccination clones again (approximately 95% CD4, around 88% CD8).

UMIs were added to TCR cDNA along with a universal primer site when it was made by 5'RACE template switching. TCRdb used MiXCR to reprocess the 5' RACE reads, holding one entry per CDR3 protein. The sample lists a few hundred thousand distinct CDR3 sequences, roughly 4.3% occurring once. V is TRBV20-1 and J is TRBJ1-1; D unresolved. The sequencing here drew on PBMCs, taken 5 days after the yellow fever booster vaccination. This receptor was identified in a man between 18 and 35 years old who received the YFV17D yellow fever vaccine. The DNA for the CDR3 is TGCTCCGGGAAGAACACTGAAGCTTTCTTT. Its protein product is CSGKNTEAFF.